Listed here are 5 T cell receptor beta chains from one sample, sequenced in a study of cytomegalovirus exposure and HLA in healthy donors. Only in-frame clones appear in the TCRdb table, and some are missing; sequencing was by immunoSEQ multiplex PCR. The profile shows about 120,000 clones, around 85% of them singletons. The sequencing sample was made of PBMCs. These receptors were taken from a woman under 40 in good health and CMV-seronegative.

V is TRBV6-5 and J is TRBJ1-4; 7 nucleotides align to TRBD1. Germline assignment: CDR1 MNHEY and CDR2 SVGAGI. There are 15 residues in the CDR3. The V and J ends lost 6 bases and 3 bases, in that order; junction bases with no gene match: 7. In nucleotides, the CDR3 is TGTGCCAGCAGCTCCAGGGGACAGCCTAATGAAAAACTGTTTTTT. Its translation is CASSSRGQPNEKLFF.

This chain connects TRBV9 to TRBJ2-3; 13 nucleotides agree with TRBD2. J lost 2 bases, V lost 4 bases, and 4 bases had no gene match. This CDR3 is 16 amino acids long. CDR1 and CDR2 from the germline V gene are SGDLS and YYNGEE. CDR3 region: CASSSTSGGNTDTQYF. In DNA form, the CDR3 reads TGTGCCAGCAGCTCGACTAGCGGGGGGAACACAGATACGCAGTATTTT.

The CDR3 bases are TGTGCCAGCAGCTTAGAGGGAGGGGCGTCACCCCTCCACTTT. Its translation is CASSLEGGASPLHF. The chain uses TRBV7-8 and TRBJ1-6, with D perhaps TRBD1 (5 bases). Germline CDR1 is SGHVS and CDR2 is FQNEAQ. The CDR3 loop spans 14 amino acids. Trimming took off 1 base at V and 10 bases at J, with 11 bases between the two ends.

The chain carries TRBV12-5 and TRBJ2-5; TRBD1 matches at 7 bases. Per germline, CDR1 LGHNT and CDR2 FRNRAP. This CDR3 spans 15 amino acids. The ends lost 0 bases at V and 7 bases at J; junction bases unmatched: 8. CDR3 sequence reads: CASGLVQGSMGTQYF. CDR3 nucleotides: TGTGCTAGTGGTTTGGTACAGGGGTCCATGGGGACCCAGTACTTC. The variable domain in full, completed from reference TRBV12-5 and TRBJ2-5, reads DARVTQTPRHKVTEMGQEVTMRCQPILGHNTVFWYRQTMMQGLELLAYFRNRAPLDDSGMPKDRFSAEMPDATLATLKIQPSEPRDSAVYFCASGLVQGSMGTQYFGPGTRLLVL.

This chain links TRBV10-3 with TRBJ1-5, with 7 nucleotides matching TRBD1. V lost 2 bases and J lost 4; bases outside the gene matches: 5. Germline lookup yields CDR1 ENHRY and CDR2 SYGVKD. The CDR3 totals 15 residues. The CDR3 protein is CAISERGQENQPQHF. In nucleotides, the CDR3 is TGTGCCATCAGTGAGAGAGGACAGGAGAATCAGCCCCAGCATTTT.